This record looks at one T cell receptor beta chain sequence and its context. Indicated time point: 2014-2015 season, 7 days after vaccination. The data were taken from a study of follicular helper T cells after annual influenza vaccination. Study information: Sampling occurred days 0, 7 and 28 after each influenza vaccination.

Here immunoSEQ multiplex PCR was the method, and the copy in TCRdb shows in-frame clones only, minus some. Counted here are several thousand clones, around four fifths occurring once; the ten biggest clones make up 1.5% to 2%. Germline loops: CDR1 LNHDA, CDR2 SQIVND (reference sequence). The CDR3 contains 14 residues. V shed 9 bases, J shed 5 bases, and the junction held 13 bases outside the gene matches. This sample comprised CXCR5+ CD38- circulating T follicular helper cells from blood, obtained 7 days after influenza vaccination. The subset denotes: circulating Tfh, non-naive CD4+CXCR5+PD-1+ (ICOS+CD38+ or ICOS-CD38-). This chain joins TRBV19 and TRBJ2-7; 7 bases match TRBD1. The receptor comes from an adult who received the influenza vaccine. The CDR3 bases are TGTGCCAGCTCAAGGGGGACAGACGTCGACGAGCAGTACTTC. Its translation: CASSRGTDVDEQYF.